This TCR beta chain stems from a study of memory CD4+ T cells and cytomegalovirus serostatus. Only in-frame clones appear in the TCRdb table, and some are missing; sequencing was by immunoSEQ multiplex PCR. The sample consists of about 67,000 clones, roughly 76% of them appearing once. The sort gate was single viable CD3+CD4+CD8-CD45RO+ cells for memory CD4+ T cells. The germline gives CDR1 MDHEN, CDR2 SYDVKM. V lost 6 bases, J lost 3 bases, and 12 bases lay in between. CDR3 length: 14 amino acids. The material sequenced was memory CD4+ T cells from blood. The chain carries TRBV28 and TRBJ2-1; D not resolved. The clonotype was recovered from an adult in good health and CMV-seropositive. CDR3 coding DNA: TGTGCCAGCAGCCCGGTAACATACTACAATGAGCAGTTCTTC. Its translation is CASSPVTYYNEQFF. Together with reference TRBV28 and TRBJ2-1, the CDR3 gives the full variable domain: DVKVTQSSRYLVKRTGEKVFLECVQDMDHENMFWYRQDPGLGLRLIYFSYDVKMKEKGDIPEGYSVSREKKERFSLILESASTNQTSMYLCASSPVTYYNEQFFGPGTRLTVL.